Detailed here is one T cell receptor beta chain. Its cognate antigen has yet to be identified. No much larger clone is present one base from it, and per-base qualities are unavailable. This sample stems from a study of blood T cell repertoires in COVID-19 (dated by TCRdb to the early 2020s). Background for the entire study: The collaborator samples originated in the United States, Italy and Spain and spanned the acute and convalescent phases of COVID-19. Deeply sampled blood TCRbeta repertoires from subjects exposed to, actively infected with, or recovered from COVID-19 were included in the dataset. Where available, HLA class I and class II types were obtained from metadata supplied by the sample provider rather than from assay-based typing. The material from the prospective study consisted of cDNA or gDNA derived from T cells, B-cell-depleted T cells, or PBMCs. The sample metadata nearly always contained a de-identified subject ID, COVID-19 status, age in years and sex. Samples came from the ongoing ImmuneRACE study (first 160 participants) plus 1,254 subjects from 6 global collaborators. A freely available public database, intended as a resource for researchers studying the immune response to SARS-CoV-2, is where the repertoires were released. General study outcomes and caveats: Clinical and demographic metadata were provided uncurated, with the amount varying by source and participant.

Each collaborating institution followed its own protocols to collect whole blood in K2EDTA tubes. Collaborator samples were shipped for TCRbeta analysis as frozen whole blood, isolated PBMCs, or DNA extracted from either sample type. TCRbeta CDR3 regions were amplified from genomic DNA by means of the immunoSEQ Assay, a bias-controlled multiplex PCR. The source study handled its data this way. The number of nucleated cells in each sample was estimated by amplification of reference gene primers within the assay. Sequence reads were collapsed and filtered to measure the absolute abundance of every unique TCRbeta CDR3 rearrangement. Productive Simpson clonality was computed per sample as the square root of Simpson's diversity index over productive rearrangements. Drawn from immuneACCESS, this table holds only the in-frame rearrangements with V and J called that TCRdb kept. Clones are partly lost; checked studies trace under half to an unresolved V gene and leave the rest unexplained. The DNA gave D and trimming, while V, J and clone size come from that table. This sample comprises about 90,000 clones, about 82% of them detected only once. The ten biggest clones cover around 3.3% of the sample.

The V end loses 5 bases and the J end loses 5 bases, and a stretch of 30 bases separates them. CDR3 length: 19 amino acids, cysteine to phenylalanine. Only the CDR3 DNA stays, 57 bases, in frame from base 1. As encoded in the germline V gene (reference sequence), CDR1 is LNHNV while CDR2 is YYDKDF. The rearranged chain carries TRBV15 and TRBJ2-5; TRBD1 is a possible D gene, resting on 7 matching bases. Sequenced sample: peripheral blood. This sequence originates from a man aged 50 to 59 with acute or convalescent COVID-19. The DNA reads as follows: TGTGCCACCAGCCCGCGTCCCATTATACGGCAGGGGGGTTCGGAGACCCAGTACTTC. Translated, it gives CATSPRPIIRQGGSETQYF.